Each of the 28 T cell receptor beta chains below was sequenced from the same sample in a study of tumour-infiltrating T cells in Burkitt lymphoma. Sequencing used immunoSEQ multiplex PCR; TCRdb keeps in-frame clones, though not all of them. The data hold about 3,700 clones, with 13% to 15% observed a single time. The sequenced sample was tumor tissue. The receptors were gathered from a human donor with Burkitt lymphoma.

This clone turned up a few times. V gene TRBV2 combines with J gene TRBJ2-1; a weak D match, TRBD2 (5 bases). V was pared by 6 bases and J by 13 bases, with 19 bases between. The germline V gene has CDR1 SNHLY and CDR2 FYNNEI. This CDR3 has 13 amino acids. CDR3 in DNA: TGTGCCAGCAGGGACTCAGGTGGGGTACCCCAGTTCTTC. Its protein is CASRDSGGVPQFF.

This clone has a handful of counts. One end of the junction varies from germline; a read error may be responsible. The chain recombines TRBV30 with TRBJ1-3; D remains ambiguous. The CDR3 spans 14 residues. Per germline, CDR1 GTSNPN and CDR2 SVGIG (reference sequence). DNA of the CDR3: TGTGCCTGGGGACTCGCGGGAGCTGGAAACATCATATATTTT. It specifies CAWGLAGAGNIIYF. Supplemented by reference TRBV30 and TRBJ1-3, the full variable domain reads SQTIHQWPATLVQPVGSPLSLECTVEGTSNPNLYWYRQAAGRGLQLLFYSVGIGQISSEVPQNLSASRPQDRQFILSSKKLLLSDSGFYLCAWGLAGAGNIIYFGEGSWLTVV.

Only a few counts were recorded for this clone. J is TRBJ2-7 and V is TRBV4-1; 8 bases map to TRBD2. Germline V lookup: CDR1 MGHRA, CDR2 YSYEKL. There are 17 residues in the CDR3. Losses at the gene ends were 0 bases for V and 4 bases for J; bases not matched to a gene: 11. CDR3 coding DNA: TGCGCCAGCAGCCAAGATCGGACTAGCAGGAGTAGGTACGAGCAGTACTTC. Its protein is CASSQDRTSRSRYEQYF.

J is TRBJ1-2 and V is TRBV28, with D unresolved. CDR1 and CDR2 (germline): MDHEN, SYDVKM. The V end lost 6 bases, the J end lost 4 bases, and 18 bases lay between the germline ends. The CDR3 contains 15 residues. CDR3 bases: TGTGCCAGCAGCTACAAGCCCGGACGCAGCTATGGCTACACCTTC. This sequence encodes CASSYKPGRSYGYTF.

This clone has a handful of counts. The chain couples TRBV27 to TRBJ1-2, with TRBD1 identical over 8 bases. Germline V gene data show CDR1 as MNHEY and CDR2 as SMNVEV (reference sequence). The length of the CDR3 is 15 residues. The V gene end was trimmed by 5 bases and the J gene end by 3 bases; junction bases not matched to a gene: 8. The CDR3 coding sequence is TGTGCCAGCAGTCTTGTCGCGACAGGGGACTATGGCTACACCTTC. Protein: CASSLVATGDYGYTF.

This clone turned up a few times. The chain recombines TRBV19 with TRBJ1-1; D is unresolved. The CDR3 has 14 amino acids. Germline assignment: CDR1 LNHDA and CDR2 SQIVND (reference sequence). Trimming cost V 6 bases and J 0 bases, with 11 bases left between them. In DNA, the CDR3 is TGTGCCAGTAGGAACGGTGTCATGAACACTGAAGCTTTCTTT. Translation gives CASRNGVMNTEAFF.

This chain joins TRBV6-1 and TRBJ1-2, with D unresolved. This CDR3 spans 15 amino acids. The germline V gene has CDR1 MNHNS and CDR2 SASEGT. V lost 1 base to trimming and J lost 3 bases, with 12 bases between them. The CDR3 spells CASSEGHRPDYGYTF. The DNA for the CDR3 is TGTGCCAGCAGTGAAGGGCACAGACCCGACTATGGCTACACCTTC.

This clone was found a few times. CDR3: CASSLEGQPYEQYF. CDR3 in DNA: TGCGCCAGCAGCTTGGAGGGACAGCCCTACGAGCAGTACTTC. The J gene is TRBJ2-7, the V gene TRBV5-1; 7 positions agree with TRBD1. The germline V gene encodes CDR1 SGHRS and CDR2 YFSETQ. After removal of 0 bases from V and 2 bases from J, the junction contained 2 bases not matched to a gene. The CDR3 totals 14 residues.

The chain is built from TRBV18 and TRBJ2-5; D is perhaps TRBD2 (6 bases). The CDR3 has 14 residues. Per the germline V gene, CDR1 is KGHSH and CDR2 is LQKENI. Between the trimmed V and J ends, which lost 4 bases and 3 bases, there was a span of 12 bases. The CDR3 bases are TGTGCCAGCTCACGGCAGGGCGGGGAAGAGACCCAGTACTTC. Residues: CASSRQGGEETQYF.

The sample holds a few counts of this clone. The chain is built from TRBV13 and TRBJ1-2; TRBD1 agrees at 9 bases. J lost 8 bases, V lost 0 bases, and 7 bases had no gene match. CDR3 length: 15 amino acids. From germline, CDR1 is PRHDT and CDR2 FYEKMQ (reference sequence). CDR3 region: CASSLGLQGADGYTF. The CDR3 DNA is TGTGCCAGCAGCTTAGGTCTACAGGGGGCTGACGGCTACACCTTC.

The chain is built from TRBV11-2 and TRBJ2-7, with 8 bases matching TRBD2. The V and J ends lost 3 bases and 2 bases, in that order; junction bases with no gene match: 9. Germline CDR1 SGHAT, CDR2 FQNNGV. The CDR3 is 16 residues long. CDR3 sequence: CASSFFIREGAYEQYF. CDR3 sequence (DNA): TGTGCCAGCAGCTTTTTTATTCGGGAGGGCGCCTACGAGCAGTACTTC.

This clone has only a few counts. The chain couples TRBV5-1 to TRBJ2-7, with D maybe TRBD1 (6 bases). Germline V gives CDR1 SGHRS, CDR2 YFSETQ. The CDR3 length is 15 residues. V lost 4 bases to trimming and J lost 4 bases, with 18 bases between them. DNA of the CDR3: TGCGCCAGCAGCGAAAGGGCCACAGGGCTTTACGAGCAGTACTTC. Its protein is CASSERATGLYEQYF. Complete variable domain (other parts from reference TRBV5-1 and TRBJ2-7): KAGVTQTPRYLIKTRGQQVTLSCSPISGHRSVSWYQQTPGQGLQFLFEYFSETQRNKGNFPGRFSGRQFSNSRSEMNVSTLELGDSALYLCASSERATGLYEQYFGPGTRLTVT.

This rearrangement joins TRBV2 to TRBJ1-1; D gene uncertain. The ends were cut back, 6 bases at V and 2 bases at J, with 10 bases in the middle. Germline CDR1 is SNHLY and CDR2 is FYNNEI. CDR3 size: 13 residues. DNA for the CDR3: TGTGCCAGCAGCCTGACATCCAACACTGAAGCTTTCTTT. Translation gives CASSLTSNTEAFF. The full variable domain, in which reference TRBV2 and TRBJ1-1 provide the parts outside the CDR3, is EPEVTQTPSHQVTQMGQEVILRCVPISNHLYFYWYRQILGQKVEFLVSFYNNEISEKSEIFDDQFSVERPDGSNFTLKIRSTKLEDSAMYFCASSLTSNTEAFFGQGTRLTVV.

The chain uses TRBV10-1 and TRBJ2-7; 8 bases align to TRBD2. The germline V gene encodes CDR1 WNHNN and CDR2 SYGVQD (reference sequence). The junction had 0 bases not matched to a gene; V was cut back by 4 bases and J by 1 base. This CDR3 spans 13 amino acids. The CDR3, as DNA: TGCGCCAGCAGTGCTAGCGGGTCCTACGAGCAGTACTTC. Translation gives CASSASGSYEQYF.

The chain links TRBV29-1 to TRBJ1-4; TRBD1 matches at 7 bases. The V and J ends lost 3 bases and 3 bases, in that order; junction bases with no gene match: 4. The germline V gene encodes CDR1 SQVTM and CDR2 ANQGSEA. The CDR3 covers 14 residues. CDR3 sequence reads: CSVDTGAANEKLFF. For the CDR3, the DNA is TGCAGCGTTGATACAGGGGCAGCTAATGAAAAACTGTTTTTT.

This clone turned up a few times. The chain links TRBV10-2 to TRBJ1-5; 8 nucleotides align to TRBD1. The CDR3 runs to 15 residues. The V segment lost 5 bases and the J segment 8 bases; nucleotides outside the gene matches: 11. CDR1 WSHSY and CDR2 SAAADI come from the germline V gene. CDR3 residues: CASSTRTGYGEPQHF. As DNA, the CDR3 is TGCGCCAGCAGTACCCGGACAGGGTACGGTGAGCCCCAGCATTTT.

The sample holds a few counts of this clone. The chain combines TRBV14 with TRBJ2-1; no clear D gene. V was pared by 4 bases and J by 3 bases, with 16 bases between. The germline gives CDR1 SGHDN, CDR2 FVKESK. The CDR3 runs 16 residues. DNA of the CDR3: TGTGCCAGCAGCCCACAGATTCATACGGGCTACAATGAGCAGTTCTTC. Translated, it gives CASSPQIHTGYNEQFF.

This clone was counted only a few times. The CDR3 loop reads CASSLGLAGSQETQYF. The DNA of the CDR3 is TGCGCCAGCAGCTTGGGGCTGGCTGGTAGCCAAGAGACCCAGTACTTC. This rearrangement joins TRBV5-1 to TRBJ2-5, with D unresolved. CDR3 length: 16 residues. Germline CDR1 SGHRS, CDR2 YFSETQ. Trimming removed 0 bases at V and 1 base at J, with 13 bases between.

The chain links TRBV7-6 to TRBJ2-7; no reliable D call. The V gene lost 2 bases and the J gene lost 2 bases, with 10 bases spanning the gap. The V gene's germline CDR1 is SGHVS and CDR2 FNYEAQ. The CDR3 spans 14 residues. DNA for the CDR3: TGTGCCAGCAGCTTACGGTCAAAAGCCTACGAGCAGTACTTC. Translated, it gives CASSLRSKAYEQYF.

The J gene is TRBJ2-4, the V gene TRBV15; 8 bases line up with TRBD1. Germline V lookup: CDR1 LNHNV, CDR2 YYDKDF (reference sequence). This CDR3 comprises 18 residues. Unmatched junction bases numbered 8, after V lost 1 base and J lost 0 bases. The CDR3 is CATSRAQGAAVAKNIQYF. The CDR3 nucleotides are TGTGCCACCAGCAGAGCCCAGGGGGCAGCGGTAGCCAAAAACATTCAGTACTTC.

The chain uses TRBV5-4 and TRBJ1-1; D gene uncertain. V lost 4 bases and J lost 4, with 8 bases in between. The CDR3 runs 12 residues. The germline V gene encodes CDR1 SGHNT and CDR2 YYREEE (reference sequence). The CDR3 nucleotides read TGTGCCAGCAGCCGGGGAGCCACTGAAGCTTTCTTT. The encoded protein is CASSRGATEAFF.

The rearrangement uses TRBV6-1 and TRBJ2-7; 12 bases map to TRBD2. The germline V gene encodes CDR1 MNHNS and CDR2 SASEGT. V dropped 3 bases and J dropped 2; count of bases not matched to a gene: 11. The CDR3 spans 18 residues. CDR3 protein: CASSDGAVLAGGTYEQYF. CDR3 sequence (DNA): TGTGCCAGCAGTGACGGGGCGGTACTAGCGGGAGGCACCTACGAGCAGTACTTC.

The V and J genes are TRBV19 and TRBJ1-6, with a tentative D call TRBD1 (5 bases). The germline V gene has CDR1 LNHDA and CDR2 SQIVND (reference sequence). This CDR3 has 15 amino acids. V gave up 7 bases and J gave up 2 bases, with 12 bases separating them. The DNA of the CDR3 is TGTGCCAGTACTTTTTCGGGACCCTATAATTCACCCCTCCACTTT. Translating it yields CASTFSGPYNSPLHF.

This clone was seen a handful of times. The chain employs TRBV7-8 and TRBJ2-2; the D call may be TRBD1 or TRBD2 (5 bases each). The CDR3 spans 16 residues. Looked up from germline, CDR1 is SGHVS and CDR2 is FQNEAQ. V gave up 3 bases and J gave up 2 bases, with 13 bases separating them. The CDR3 DNA reads as TGTGCCAGCAGCTTCGGGGCGAAGAGAAACACCGGGGAGCTGTTTTTT. It codes for CASSFGAKRNTGELFF. The entire variable domain, with the rest obtained from reference TRBV7-8 and TRBJ2-2, is as follows: GAGVSQSPRYKVAKRGQDVALRCDPISGHVSLFWYQQALGQGPEFLTYFQNEAQLDKSGLPSDRFFAERPEGSVSTLKIQRTQQEDSAVYLCASSFGAKRNTGELFFGEGSRLTVL.

J is TRBJ2-7 and V is TRBV11-1, with 9 bases matching TRBD1. V was pared by 5 bases and J by 4 bases, with 6 bases of the junction left unmatched. Germline CDR1 reads SGHAT; CDR2 reads FQDESV (reference sequence). The CDR3 covers 14 residues. The CDR3, as DNA: TGTGCCAGCAGCAAAGGGACAGGGAGGTACGAGCAGTACTTC. It encodes CASSKGTGRYEQYF.

The gene calls are TRBV2 and TRBJ1-1; possible D gene TRBD1, 5 bases. Looked up from germline, CDR1 is SNHLY and CDR2 is FYNNEI. The CDR3 totals 13 residues. V dropped 6 bases and J dropped 11 bases, with 19 bases sitting between them. CDR3: CASRETGPSVAFF. The CDR3 DNA sequence: TGTGCCAGCAGGGAAACAGGCCCCAGCGTGGCTTTCTTT.

This clone showed up just a few times. The V gene is TRBV21-1, the J gene TRBJ1-2. TRBV21-1 is an annotated pseudogene. The CDR3 runs to 16 residues. This CDR3 reads CASKRRGPPTVYGYTF. The CDR3 DNA reads as TGTGCCAGCAAGCGTCGAGGGCCCCCAACGGTTTATGGCTACACCTTC.

This clone was seen only a few times. This chain uses TRBV2 with TRBJ2-1; a possible D gene is TRBD1 (6 bases). Germline V gene data show CDR1 as SNHLY and CDR2 as FYNNEI. The ends were cut back, 7 bases at V and 2 bases at J, with 12 bases in the middle. The CDR3 consists of 14 residues. CDR3 nucleotide sequence: TGTGCCAGCAACGGCAGGGGTACCTACAATGAGCAGTTCTTC. It encodes CASNGRGTYNEQFF.